Listed below are T cell receptor beta chains from one sample, sequenced in a study of OX40 agonist ivuxolimab in advanced cancers. Generated by immunoSEQ multiplex PCR, the TCRdb table keeps only in-frame clones and is missing some. The sample includes approximately 67,000 clones, 80% to 95% of them seen just once. Sequenced material: CD4+ or CD8+ T cells sorted from blood, taken in a trial of the OX40 agonist ivuxolimab. These receptors were taken from an adult with an advanced solid tumor such as melanoma, head and neck, liver or kidney cancer. Each CDR3 is given with its conserved first and last residue. The D gene is left open where the match is weak. Clone size is shown for a subset of rows, as once, few, many or a class of expanded clone.

D gene | J gene | V gene | clone size | CDR3 DNA | CDR3 protein
NA | TRBJ1-1 | TRBV11-1 | NA | TGTGCCAGCAGCCAAGAAAGGGAAGCTTTCTTT | CASSQEREAFF
NA | TRBJ2-2 | TRBV19 | NA | TGTGCCAGTAGTGTAGGGGGTAACGGGGAGCTGTTTTTT | CASSVGGNGELFF
TRBD2 | TRBJ2-1 | TRBV6-1 | NA | TGTGCCAGCAGTGAGCTTCTGGGGCTAGCGGGGGACAATGAGCAGTTCTTC | CASSELLGLAGDNEQFF
NA | TRBJ2-1 | TRBV7-3 | NA | TGTGCCAGCAGCTTAAGAGTAGGGGTGGGGGCTCGATCTAGATACAATGAGCAGTTCTTC | CASSLRVGVGARSRYNEQFF
NA | TRBJ1-5 | TRBV29-1 | once | TGCAGCGTAGCAACAGGGCTCAATCAGCCCCAGCATTTT | CSVATGLNQPQHF
NA | TRBJ1-1 | TRBV6-5 | once | TGTGCCAGCAGTTACTCAGAACAGTCTGAAGCTTTCTTT | CASSYSEQSEAFF
TRBD2 | TRBJ2-5 | TRBV10-3 | NA | TGTGCCATCAGTGAGGGGGGGGGAGTTCAAGAGACCCAGTACTTC | CAISEGGGVQETQYF
TRBD1 | TRBJ1-2 | TRBV7-3 | NA | TGTGCCAGCAGCAGTTCTGGGACAGGGAGAGGCTACACCTTC | CASSSSGTGRGYTF
NA | TRBJ1-3 | TRBV19 | NA | TGTGCCAGTAGTCCCTCTGGAAACACCATATATTTT | CASSPSGNTIYF
NA | TRBJ2-7 | TRBV5-6 | NA | TGTGCCAGCAGCCCGGGGCCCAGTTTCGGGTACGAGCAGTACTTC | CASSPGPSFGYEQYF
TRBD2 | TRBJ2-7 | TRBV4-1 | NA | TGCGCCAGCAGCCAAGTCGCCAACGGGGGGGGTTTCTACGAGCAGTACTTC | CASSQVANGGGFYEQYF
TRBD2 | TRBJ2-1 | TRBV6-4 | NA | TGTGCCAGCAGTGCGAGACTAGCGGGGGATTACAATGAGCAGTTCTTC | CASSARLAGDYNEQFF
TRBD1 | TRBJ1-1 | TRBV6-1 | NA | TGTGCCAGCAGTTATAGGACAGGGAGCACTGAAGCTTTCTTT | CASSYRTGSTEAFF
NA | TRBJ1-2 | TRBV29-1 | NA | TGCAGCGTTGAAGATCAATCTGGTCGGGGCTTC | CSVEDQSGRGF